This TCR beta chain emerged from a study of T cell changes during pregnancy in multiple sclerosis (dated by TCRdb to between 2018 and 2020). For the wider study: In women with multiple sclerosis, the researchers looked at how the T cell repertoire shifted as pregnancy progressed.

Library preparation was by the immunoSEQ multiplex PCR assay. TCRdb took this table from immuneACCESS and kept in-frame rearrangements with V and J called. Such tables lack part of the clones; where checked against another copy, unresolved V genes explain under half of the gap, and the rest is unexplained. This sample comprises about 41,000 clones, over 90% of them detected only once. The top ten hold about 7% of the sample. Only a few counts were recorded for this clone. The clone's antigen remains unknown. No per-base quality is available; no much larger clone lies one base away. Here the sequenced sample was CD8+ T cells from peripheral blood mononuclear cells, taken in the third trimester of pregnancy. This TCR came from a female donor with multiple sclerosis, enrolled in a pregnancy study.

The CDR3 region reads CASSQDQAGNTEAFF. At the DNA level, the sequence is TGCGCCAGCAGCCAAGATCAAGCGGGGAACACTGAAGCTTTCTTT. Recombination joined TRBV4-3 with TRBJ1-1; confidence is insufficient to name the D gene. Reading the germline V gene gives CDR1 LGHNA and CDR2 YSLEER. The junction shows trimming of 0 bases on V and 1 base on J, plus 9 bases between the germline ends. Taken from cysteine to phenylalanine, the CDR3 has 15 residues. Solely the CDR3 DNA is kept, with 45 bases framed from the first base.